What follows are 27 T cell receptor beta chains derived from one specimen sequenced in a study of T cells in Graves' hyperthyroidism and ophthalmopathy. Amplification of TCR beta CDR3 regions was performed using RNA transcripts as template. Carried out on the TCR CDR3, a first-round RT-PCR used the HTBI primer set. Each CDR3 protein gets one entry after TCRdb re-called the multiplex PCR reads with MiXCR. The sample has over 250,000 distinct CDR3 sequences, 25% to 30% seen once. The material sequenced was blood. These receptors were collected from a man aged 40-49 years with Graves' hyperthyroidism that later progressed to Graves' ophthalmopathy.

In its sample, this clonotype was seen many times. The rearrangement joins TRBV2 to TRBJ2-7, with a weak D call TRBD2 (6 bases). The V gene lost 3 bases and the J gene lost 7 bases, with 19 bases spanning the gap. Germline CDR1 and CDR2: SNHLY and FYNNEI. The CDR3 contains 15 residues. CDR3 residues: CASSDLAERVQEQYF. The CDR3 nucleotides are TGTGCCAGCAGTGATTTAGCGGAGAGAGTTCAAGAGCAGTACTTC. Combining the CDR3 with reference TRBV2 and TRBJ2-7 gives the whole variable domain EPEVTQTPSHQVTQMGQEVILRCVPISNHLYFYWYRQILGQKVEFLVSFYNNEISEKSEIFDDQFSVERPDGSNFTLKIRSTKLEDSAMYFCASSDLAERVQEQYFGPGTRLTVT.

This clonotype has a count of ten or more. The V call is TRBV5-1, the J call TRBJ1-1, with D possibly being TRBD1 (5 bases). The germline V gene encodes CDR1 SGHRS and CDR2 YFSETQ. V gave up 3 bases and J gave up 1 base, with 10 bases separating them. CDR3 size: 14 residues. The CDR3 loop reads CASSYRLENTEAFF. In DNA, the CDR3 is TGCGCCAGCAGCTACAGGTTAGAGAACACTGAAGCTTTCTTT.

This clonotype was picked up many times. The chain uses TRBV12-3 or TRBV12-4 and TRBJ1-5, with 7 nucleotides matching TRBD1. J was trimmed by 4 bases and V by 6 bases; bases with no gene match: 9. This CDR3 has 15 amino acids. The CDR3 loop is CASSPVWGQNQPQHF. Written as DNA, the CDR3 is TGTGCCAGCAGCCCAGTTTGGGGACAGAATCAGCCCCAGCATTTT.

On this clonotype: The junction shows a germline mismatch at one end, possibly a read error. The rearrangement uses TRBV6-1 and TRBJ2-5, with 8 bases lining up with TRBD1. The CDR3 totals 13 residues. Looked up from germline, CDR1 is MNHNS and CDR2 is SASEGT. CDR3 nucleotides: TGTGCCAGCAGGGACAGGGCCGAAGAGACCCAGCACTTC. Amino acids: CASRDRAEETQHF.

The rearrangement links TRBV18 to TRBJ2-5; D ambiguous. V lost 2 bases to trimming and J lost 1 base, with 5 bases between them. The CDR3 length is 13 residues. Germline V gene data show CDR1 as KGHSH and CDR2 as LQKENI. The DNA for the CDR3 is TGTGCCAGCTCACCAGGTAGCCAAGAGACCCAGTACTTC. It yields the protein CASSPGSQETQYF. Using reference TRBV18 and TRBJ2-5 for the parts outside the CDR3, the full variable domain is NAGVMQNPRHLVRRRGQEARLRCSPMKGHSHVYWYRQLPEEGLKFMVYLQKENIIDESGMPKERFSAEFPKEGPSILRIQQVVRGDSAAYFCASSPGSQETQYFGPGTRLLVL.

This clonotype has a count of ten or more. The V call is TRBV20-1, the J call TRBJ2-7; D ambiguous. The CDR3 length is 15 residues. The V gene lost 0 bases and the J gene lost 0 bases, with 12 bases spanning the gap. Looked up from germline, CDR1 is DFQATT and CDR2 is SNEGSKA (reference sequence). The CDR3 coding sequence is TGCAGTGCTAGAGATGGGCGGCAGAGCTCCTACGAGCAGTACTTC. Its translation is CSARDGRQSSYEQYF.

This clonotype was found many times. This chain joins TRBV19 and TRBJ1-5; tentative D call: TRBD1 (5 bases). In germline, CDR1 is LNHDA, CDR2 SQIVND (reference sequence). Trimming stripped 7 bases from V and 2 bases from J, with 12 bases between. The length of the CDR3 is 14 residues. This CDR3 reads CASNLRVGNQPQHF. DNA of the CDR3: TGTGCCAGTAACCTCAGGGTAGGCAATCAGCCCCAGCATTTT. Based on the CDR3 plus reference TRBV19 and TRBJ1-5, the full variable domain is DGGITQSPKYLFRKEGQNVTLSCEQNLNHDAMYWYRQDPGQGLRLIYYSQIVNDFQKGDIAEGYSVSREKKESFPLTVTSAQKNPTAFYLCASNLRVGNQPQHFGDGTRLSIL.

The chain has TRBV6-1 and TRBJ2-7, with 8 nucleotides matching TRBD1. CDR3 length: 15 amino acids. The germline gives CDR1 MNHNS, CDR2 SASEGT. V was pared by 6 bases and J by 3 bases, with 10 bases of the junction left unmatched. The CDR3 DNA reads as TGTGCCAGCAGCCCCTCGGGACAGGCATACTACGAGCAGTACTTC. Translated, it gives CASSPSGQAYYEQYF.

In its sample, this clonotype was seen a few times. The chain has TRBV6-1 and TRBJ1-1; a possible D gene is TRBD1 (5 bases). CDR1 is MNHNS and CDR2 is SASEGT in the germline V gene. V was pared by 4 bases and J by 1 base, with 10 bases between. The CDR3 is 14 residues long. CDR3 protein: CASSGQGANTEAFF. The CDR3 DNA reads TGTGCCAGCAGTGGCCAAGGGGCGAACACTGAAGCTTTCTTT.

This clonotype was seen ten or more times. This chain connects TRBV12-5 to TRBJ2-7, with 10 bases identical to TRBD1. J was trimmed by 5 bases and V by 6 bases; bases with no gene match: 16. CDR1 is LGHNT, CDR2 FRNRAP, per germline. The CDR3 runs to 17 residues. DNA for the CDR3: TGTGCTAGTGGCCCCAACCTCAGGGACAGGGGTTTAAACGAGCAGTACTTC. It encodes CASGPNLRDRGLNEQYF.

In this sample, this clonotype turned up many times. This chain uses TRBV4-1 with TRBJ1-2, with D perhaps matching TRBD1 (6 bases). Germline-derived CDR1 and CDR2 are MGHRA and YSYEKL. The length of the CDR3 is 17 residues. Trimming cost V 0 bases and J 4 bases, with 18 bases left between them. As DNA, the CDR3 is TGCGCCAGCAGCCAAGATCAACGACAGGCAGCTCTCTATGGCTACACCTTC. It yields the protein CASSQDQRQAALYGYTF.

This clonotype has a count of ten or more. The V gene is TRBV6-5, the J gene TRBJ2-7, with 11 nucleotides matching TRBD2. Germline CDR1 and CDR2: MNHEY and SVGAGI. With 4 bases clipped from V and 2 bases from J, the junction kept 4 bases outside the gene matches. This CDR3 region has 15 residues. The CDR3 here is CASSSNSGGAYEQYF. The CDR3 coding sequence is TGTGCCAGCAGTTCGAATAGCGGGGGGGCCTACGAGCAGTACTTC.

This clonotype was seen at least ten times. V gene TRBV7-9 combines with J gene TRBJ1-5; TRBD1 agrees at 9 bases. Germline CDR1 SEHNR, CDR2 FQNEAQ (reference sequence). V dropped 1 base and J dropped 5; count of bases not matched to a gene: 3. This CDR3 is 15 amino acids long. This chain's CDR3 is CASSLGDREDQPQHF. CDR3 nucleotides: TGTGCCAGCAGCTTAGGGGACAGGGAAGATCAGCCCCAGCATTTT.

This clonotype was seen ten or more times. The chain joins TRBV6-5 to TRBJ1-2; D unresolved. The V and J ends lost 8 bases and 3 bases respectively, with 10 bases between them. The length of the CDR3 is 12 residues. Germline V gene lookup returns CDR1 MNHEY and CDR2 SVGAGI. The chain's CDR3 is CASALAHYGYTF. CDR3 DNA sequence: TGTGCCAGCGCTCTGGCCCACTATGGCTACACCTTC.

This clonotype was counted many times. The rearrangement uses TRBV24-1 and TRBJ2-3; D assignment may be TRBD1 or TRBD2 (7 bases each). The CDR3 spans 15 residues. With 7 bases removed from V and 4 bases from J, the gap between germline ends came to 17 bases. CDR1 KGHDR and CDR2 SFDVKD come from the germline V gene. As DNA, the CDR3 is TGTGCCACCAGCCTGGGAGGGGGCGCGTCAGATACGCAGTATTTT. This codes for CATSLGGGASDTQYF.

The chain combines TRBV6-5 with TRBJ2-7; D ambiguous. This CDR3 is 11 amino acids long. The V gene's germline CDR1 is MNHEY and CDR2 SVGAGI. V was clipped by 0 bases and J by 6 bases, with 3 bases between them. The DNA of the CDR3 is TGTGCCAGCAGTTACTCGATCGAGCAGTACTTC. It yields the protein CASSYSIEQYF.

The chain recombines TRBV6-1 with TRBJ1-2; D is undetermined. V dropped 2 bases and J dropped 7 bases, with 8 bases sitting between them. Germline values: CDR1 MNHNS, CDR2 SASEGT. CDR3 length equals 12 residues. As DNA, the CDR3 is TGTGCCAGCAGTGAATCCGGGCTTGGCTACACCTTC. It is translated as CASSESGLGYTF.

This clonotype was observed at least ten times. At one boundary the junction diverges from the germline segment, which might be a read error. V gene TRBV20-1 combines with J gene TRBJ1-1; no reliable D call. This CDR3 contains 11 residues. Per the germline V gene, CDR1 is DFQATT and CDR2 is SNEGSKA (reference sequence). This CDR3 is CSARLPTEALF. CDR3 nucleotides: TGCAGTGCTAGGTTACCAACTGAAGCTCTCTTT.

This clonotype has ten or more counts. The genes are TRBV12-3 or TRBV12-4 and TRBJ1-2; tentatively, D is TRBD1 (5 bases). V shed 5 bases and J shed 4 bases, with 20 bases lying between them. The CDR3 has 16 amino acids. The chain's CDR3 is CASSASRDASLYGYTF. The CDR3 bases are TGTGCCAGCAGTGCGAGCCGGGACGCGAGCCTCTATGGCTACACCTTC.

This clonotype has a count of ten or more. The chain uses TRBV19 and TRBJ1-1; D remains ambiguous. V was pared by 4 bases and J by 3 bases, with 12 bases between. The CDR3 has 14 amino acids. Germline V gene sequence: CDR1 LNHDA, CDR2 SQIVND (reference sequence). This CDR3 reads CASSTRNRDTEAFF. In nucleotides, the CDR3 is TGTGCCAGTAGTACCAGGAACCGGGACACTGAAGCTTTCTTT. The full variable domain, in which reference TRBV19 and TRBJ1-1 provide the parts outside the CDR3, is DGGITQSPKYLFRKEGQNVTLSCEQNLNHDAMYWYRQDPGQGLRLIYYSQIVNDFQKGDIAEGYSVSREKKESFPLTVTSAQKNPTAFYLCASSTRNRDTEAFFGQGTRLTVV.

At least ten counts were recorded for this clonotype. The chain recombines TRBV6-5 with TRBJ2-7; D is perhaps TRBD1 (6 bases). CDR3 length: 15 residues. V was trimmed by 0 bases and J by 3 bases, leaving 12 bases between them. Germline V gene data show CDR1 as MNHEY and CDR2 as SVGAGI. DNA for the CDR3: TGTGCCAGCAGTTACTCGAAAACAGGGATCTACGAGCAGTACTTC. Translating it yields CASSYSKTGIYEQYF.

The chain joins TRBV27 to TRBJ1-5; TRBD1 matches at 8 bases. V was pared by 1 base and J by 6 bases, with 8 bases of the junction left unmatched. The germline CDR1 and CDR2 sequences are MNHEY and SMNVEV (reference sequence). The CDR3 covers 16 residues. CDR3 sequence (DNA): TGTGCCAGCAGTTTATGGGCTACAGGGGGAGGTCAGCCCCAGCATTTT. Translating gives CASSLWATGGGQPQHF.

This clonotype was seen many times. This chain uses TRBV28 with TRBJ1-2, with unresolved D. In germline, CDR1 is MDHEN, CDR2 SYDVKM. The ends were cut back, 8 bases at V and 6 bases at J, with 10 bases in the middle. This CDR3 is 11 amino acids long. CDR3: CASRLGHGYTF. CDR3 DNA: TGTGCCAGCCGACTAGGCCATGGCTACACCTTC.

The chain couples TRBV5-1 to TRBJ2-7; D possibly corresponds to TRBD1 (6 bases). The CDR3 is 15 amino acids. Germline V gene sequence: CDR1 SGHRS, CDR2 YFSETQ. Trimming shortened V by 0 bases and J by 0 bases, and 10 bases separated the two germline ends. The CDR3 region has the DNA TGCGCCAGCAGCTTGGTGACAGGTAGCTCCTACGAGCAGTACTTC. Amino acids: CASSLVTGSSYEQYF.

There are many counts of this clonotype. The rearrangement uses TRBV19 and TRBJ1-5; 11 bases align to TRBD1. Germline lookup yields CDR1 LNHDA and CDR2 SQIVND (reference sequence). This CDR3 has 15 amino acids. The J segment lost 9 bases and the V segment lost 9 bases, leaving 13 bases of the junction unmatched. In DNA form, the CDR3 reads TGTGCCAGCCGGGAAGGGACAGGGGGTTCTTGGCCCCAGCATTTT. This codes for CASREGTGGSWPQHF. The whole variable domain, filled in from reference TRBV19 and TRBJ1-5, reads DGGITQSPKYLFRKEGQNVTLSCEQNLNHDAMYWYRQDPGQGLRLIYYSQIVNDFQKGDIAEGYSVSREKKESFPLTVTSAQKNPTAFYLCASREGTGGSWPQHFGDGTRLSIL.

There are many counts of this clonotype. This sequence joins TRBV18 and TRBJ1-2, with 7 nucleotides matching TRBD1. The J segment lost 5 bases and the V segment lost 5 bases, leaving 5 bases of the junction unmatched. CDR1 and CDR2 (germline): KGHSH, LQKENI. CDR3 size: 13 residues. For the CDR3, the DNA is TGTGCCAGCTCATCCGGGACAGAATATGGCTACACCTTC. It codes for CASSSGTEYGYTF.

This clonotype was observed many times. The chain employs TRBV6-5 and TRBJ1-1; perhaps TRBD1 as D (6 bases). The CDR3 spans 15 residues. Germline loops: CDR1 MNHEY, CDR2 SVGAGI. Trimming took 0 bases from V and 4 from J, leaving 12 bases between them. The CDR3 sequence: CASSYSRGGGTEAFF. The DNA of the CDR3 is TGTGCCAGCAGTTACTCGAGAGGGGGTGGCACTGAAGCTTTCTTT.